This T cell receptor beta chain stems from a study of blood T cell repertoires in COVID-19. Assay used: immunoSEQ multiplex PCR; TCRdb lists only in-frame clones, some missing. Of 310,000 or so clones detected, 85% to 90% appear once; the ten largest clones hold roughly 12%. The V gene's germline CDR1 is SGHTA and CDR2 FQGNSA. With 0 bases removed from V and 10 bases from J, the gap between germline ends came to 11 bases. The CDR3 has 13 residues. One Seattle source followed patients from active infection through their disease course. The sequencing input was peripheral blood. The source of this sequence is a woman aged 25 to 45 with COVID-19, enrolled during active disease. The rearrangement links TRBV7-2 to TRBJ2-3, with TRBD2 as a possible D gene (5 bases). The CDR3 is CASSLARRLAQYF. As DNA, the CDR3 is TGTGCCAGCAGCTTAGCGCGGAGGCTGGCGCAGTATTTT.